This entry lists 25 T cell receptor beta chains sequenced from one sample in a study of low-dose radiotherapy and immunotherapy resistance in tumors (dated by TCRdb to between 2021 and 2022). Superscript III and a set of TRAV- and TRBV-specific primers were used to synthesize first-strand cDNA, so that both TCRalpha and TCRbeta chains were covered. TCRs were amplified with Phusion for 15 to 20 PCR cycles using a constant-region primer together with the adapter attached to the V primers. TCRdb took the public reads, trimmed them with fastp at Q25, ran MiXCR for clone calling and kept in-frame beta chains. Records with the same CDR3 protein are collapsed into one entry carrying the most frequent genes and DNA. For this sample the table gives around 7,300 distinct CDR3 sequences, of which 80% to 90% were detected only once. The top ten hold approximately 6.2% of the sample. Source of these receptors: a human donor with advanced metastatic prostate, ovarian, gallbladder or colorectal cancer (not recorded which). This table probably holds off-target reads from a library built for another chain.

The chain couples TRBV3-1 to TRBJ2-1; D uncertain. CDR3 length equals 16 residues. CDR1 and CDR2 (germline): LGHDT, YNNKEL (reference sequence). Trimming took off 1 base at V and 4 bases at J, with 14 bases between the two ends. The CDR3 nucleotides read TGTGCCAGCAGCCAAGGATGGCAGGAGCTGTACAATGAGCAGTTCTTC. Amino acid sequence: CASSQGWQELYNEQFF.

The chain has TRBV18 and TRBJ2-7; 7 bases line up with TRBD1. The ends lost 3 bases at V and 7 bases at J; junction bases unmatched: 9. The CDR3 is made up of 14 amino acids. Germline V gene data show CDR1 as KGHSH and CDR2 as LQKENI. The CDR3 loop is CASSPRQGLREQYF. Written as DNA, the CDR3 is TGTGCCAGCTCACCTCGACAGGGCTTGAGGGAGCAGTACTTC. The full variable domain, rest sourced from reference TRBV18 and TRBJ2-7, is NAGVMQNPRHLVRRRGQEARLRCSPMKGHSHVYWYRQLPEEGLKFMVYLQKENIIDESGMPKERFSAEFPKEGPSILRIQQVVRGDSAAYFCASSPRQGLREQYFGPGTRLTVT.

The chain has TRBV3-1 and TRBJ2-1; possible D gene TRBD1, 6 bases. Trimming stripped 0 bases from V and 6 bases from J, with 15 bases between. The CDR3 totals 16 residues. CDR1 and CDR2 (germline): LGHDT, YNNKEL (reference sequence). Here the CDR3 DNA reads TGTGCCAGCAGCCAAGAGGCGCCCAGGGGATTCAATGAGCAGTTCTTC. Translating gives CASSQEAPRGFNEQFF.

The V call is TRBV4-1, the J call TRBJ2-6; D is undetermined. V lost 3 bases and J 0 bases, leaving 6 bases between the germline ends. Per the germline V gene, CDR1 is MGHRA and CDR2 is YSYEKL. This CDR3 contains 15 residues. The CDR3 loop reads CASSQAASGANVLTF. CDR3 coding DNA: TGCGCCAGCAGCCAGGCAGCCTCTGGGGCCAACGTCCTGACTTTC.

Here the CDR3 DNA reads TGTGCCAGCAGTGACACTAGCACAGATACGCAGTATTTT. It codes for CASSDTSTDTQYF. The chain uses TRBV6-4 and TRBJ2-3; the D is unclear. V lost 2 bases and J lost 0, with 3 bases in between. This CDR3 is built from 13 residues. Germline CDR1 and CDR2: MRHNA and SNTAGT.

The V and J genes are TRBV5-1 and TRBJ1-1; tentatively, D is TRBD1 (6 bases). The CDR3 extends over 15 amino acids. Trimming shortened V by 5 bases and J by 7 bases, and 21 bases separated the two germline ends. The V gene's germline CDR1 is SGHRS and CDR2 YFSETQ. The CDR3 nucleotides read TGCGCCAGCAGGGATACAGGGAGGGGTTGGATTGAAGCTTTCTTT. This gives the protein CASRDTGRGWIEAFF.

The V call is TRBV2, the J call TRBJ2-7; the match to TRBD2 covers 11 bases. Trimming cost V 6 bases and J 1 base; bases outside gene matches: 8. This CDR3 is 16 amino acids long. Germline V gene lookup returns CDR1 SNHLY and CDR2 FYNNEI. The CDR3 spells CASSHPIAGGSYEQYF. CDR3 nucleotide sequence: TGTGCCAGCAGCCACCCGATAGCGGGGGGGTCCTACGAGCAGTACTTC.

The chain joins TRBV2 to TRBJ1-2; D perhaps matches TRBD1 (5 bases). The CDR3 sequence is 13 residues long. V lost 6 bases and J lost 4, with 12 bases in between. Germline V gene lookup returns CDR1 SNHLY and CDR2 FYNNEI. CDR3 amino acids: CASSLDSGYGYTF. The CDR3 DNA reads TGTGCCAGCAGCCTAGACAGCGGCTATGGCTACACCTTC.

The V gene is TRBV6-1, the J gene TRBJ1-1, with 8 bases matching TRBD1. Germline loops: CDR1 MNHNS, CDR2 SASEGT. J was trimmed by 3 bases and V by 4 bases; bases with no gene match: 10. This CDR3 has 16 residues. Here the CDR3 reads CASSARGHGKDTEAFF. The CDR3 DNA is TGTGCCAGCAGTGCCAGGGGGCACGGTAAAGACACTGAAGCTTTCTTT.

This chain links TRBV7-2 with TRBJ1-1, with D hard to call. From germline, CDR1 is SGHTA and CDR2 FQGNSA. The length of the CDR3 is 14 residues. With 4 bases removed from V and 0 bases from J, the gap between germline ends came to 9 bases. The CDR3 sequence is CASSSFILNTEAFF. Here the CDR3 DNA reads TGTGCCAGCAGCTCATTTATCTTGAACACTGAAGCTTTCTTT.

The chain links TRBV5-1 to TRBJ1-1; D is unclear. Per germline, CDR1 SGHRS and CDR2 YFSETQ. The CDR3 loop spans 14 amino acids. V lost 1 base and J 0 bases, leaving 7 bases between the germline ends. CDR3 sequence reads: CASSLSGMNTEAFF. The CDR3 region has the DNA TGCGCCAGCAGCTTGAGTGGCATGAACACTGAAGCTTTCTTT.

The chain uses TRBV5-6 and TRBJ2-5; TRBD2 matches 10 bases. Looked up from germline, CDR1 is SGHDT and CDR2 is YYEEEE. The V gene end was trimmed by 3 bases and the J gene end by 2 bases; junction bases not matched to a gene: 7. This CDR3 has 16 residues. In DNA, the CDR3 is TGTGCCAGCAGCTCCAAACTAGCGGGGATACAAGAGACCCAGTACTTC. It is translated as CASSSKLAGIQETQYF.

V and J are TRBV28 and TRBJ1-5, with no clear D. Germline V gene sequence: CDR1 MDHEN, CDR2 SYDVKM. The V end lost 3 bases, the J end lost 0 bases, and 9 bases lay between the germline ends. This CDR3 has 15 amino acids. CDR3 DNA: TGTGCCAGCAGTTTCCCGGGCAGTAGCAATCAGCCCCAGCATTTT. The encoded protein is CASSFPGSSNQPQHF. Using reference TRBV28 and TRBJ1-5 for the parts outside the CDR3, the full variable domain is DVKVTQSSRYLVKRTGEKVFLECVQDMDHENMFWYRQDPGLGLRLIYFSYDVKMKEKGDIPEGYSVSREKKERFSLILESASTNQTSMYLCASSFPGSSNQPQHFGDGTRLSIL.

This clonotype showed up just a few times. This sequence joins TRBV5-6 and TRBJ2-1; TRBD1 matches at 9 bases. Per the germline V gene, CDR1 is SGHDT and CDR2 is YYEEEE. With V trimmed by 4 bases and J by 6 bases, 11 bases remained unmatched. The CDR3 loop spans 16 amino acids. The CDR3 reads CASSPLRDRAFNEQFF. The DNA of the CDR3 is TGTGCCAGCAGCCCACTCCGGGACAGGGCATTCAATGAGCAGTTCTTC.

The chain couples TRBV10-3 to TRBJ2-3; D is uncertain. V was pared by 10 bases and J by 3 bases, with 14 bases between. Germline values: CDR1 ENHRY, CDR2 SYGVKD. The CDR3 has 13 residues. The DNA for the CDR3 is TGTGCCACCGGGCCCGAAACAACAGATACGCAGTATTTT. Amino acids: CATGPETTDTQYF.

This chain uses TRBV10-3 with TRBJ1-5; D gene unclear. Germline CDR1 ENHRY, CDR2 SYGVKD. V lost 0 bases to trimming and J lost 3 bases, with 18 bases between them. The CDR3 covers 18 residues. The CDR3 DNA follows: TGTGCCATCAGTGAGTCCGTTAGACGTGGCCTTTACAATCAGCCCCAGCATTTT. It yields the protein CAISESVRRGLYNQPQHF.

The chain's CDR3 is CASRLQLSSYNEQFF. As DNA, the CDR3 is TGTGCAAGTCGCTTACAATTGAGCTCCTACAATGAGCAGTTCTTC. The chain employs TRBV12-2 and TRBJ2-1. TRBV12-2 is tagged as a pseudogene. CDR3 length: 15 residues.

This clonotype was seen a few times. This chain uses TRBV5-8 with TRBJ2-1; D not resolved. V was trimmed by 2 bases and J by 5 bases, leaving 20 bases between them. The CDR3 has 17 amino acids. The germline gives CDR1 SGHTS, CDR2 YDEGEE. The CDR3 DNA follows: TGTGCCAGCAGCTTAGCTCCGAACAGACCTCCGAACAATGAGCAGTTCTTC. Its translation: CASSLAPNRPPNNEQFF.

CDR3 bases: TGTGCCAGCAGTTTGGCTCTATGGGGGGGTAGCTCCTACAATGAGCAGTTCTTC. Protein: CASSLALWGGSSYNEQFF. This sequence joins TRBV12-3 or TRBV12-4 and TRBJ2-1, with 7 positions matching TRBD2. This CDR3 region has 18 residues. V was pared by 3 bases and J by 0 bases, with 11 bases of the junction left unmatched.

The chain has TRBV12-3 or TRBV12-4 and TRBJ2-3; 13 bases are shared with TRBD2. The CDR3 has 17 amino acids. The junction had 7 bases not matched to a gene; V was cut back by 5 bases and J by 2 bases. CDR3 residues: CASSRAGLAGPTDTQYF. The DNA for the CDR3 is TGTGCCAGCAGTCGAGCGGGACTAGCGGGACCCACAGATACGCAGTATTTT.

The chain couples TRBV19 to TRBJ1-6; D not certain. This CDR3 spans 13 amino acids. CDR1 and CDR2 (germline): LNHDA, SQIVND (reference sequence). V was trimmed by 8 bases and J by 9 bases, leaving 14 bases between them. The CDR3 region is CASRGDTFSPLHF. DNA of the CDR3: TGTGCCAGTCGAGGAGATACATTTTCACCCCTCCACTTT.

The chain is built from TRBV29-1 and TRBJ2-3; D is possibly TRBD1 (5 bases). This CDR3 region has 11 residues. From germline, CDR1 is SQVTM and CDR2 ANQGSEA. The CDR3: CRTEATNTQYF. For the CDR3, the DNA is TGCAGGACAGAAGCCACTAATACGCAGTATTTT.

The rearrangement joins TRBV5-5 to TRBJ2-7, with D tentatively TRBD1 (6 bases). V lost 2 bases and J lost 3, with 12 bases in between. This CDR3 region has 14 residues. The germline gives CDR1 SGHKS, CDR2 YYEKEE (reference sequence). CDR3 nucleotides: TGTGCCAGCAGCTTAGTCGGACAGAGCTACGAGCAGTACTTC. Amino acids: CASSLVGQSYEQYF.

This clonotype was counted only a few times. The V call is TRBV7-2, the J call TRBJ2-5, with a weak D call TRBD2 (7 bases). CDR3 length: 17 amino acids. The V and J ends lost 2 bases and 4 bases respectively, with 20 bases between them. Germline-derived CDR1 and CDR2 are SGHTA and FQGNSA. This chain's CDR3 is CASSLYGGLREGETQYF. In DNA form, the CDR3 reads TGTGCCAGCAGCTTATACGGGGGGCTAAGGGAGGGAGAGACCCAGTACTTC.

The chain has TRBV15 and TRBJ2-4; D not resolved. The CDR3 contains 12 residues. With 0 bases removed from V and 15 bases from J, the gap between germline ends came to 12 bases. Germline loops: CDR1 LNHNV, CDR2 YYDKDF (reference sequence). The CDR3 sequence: CATSRDQDRLYF. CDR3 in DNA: TGTGCCACCAGCAGAGACCAGGACCGGTTGTACTTC.